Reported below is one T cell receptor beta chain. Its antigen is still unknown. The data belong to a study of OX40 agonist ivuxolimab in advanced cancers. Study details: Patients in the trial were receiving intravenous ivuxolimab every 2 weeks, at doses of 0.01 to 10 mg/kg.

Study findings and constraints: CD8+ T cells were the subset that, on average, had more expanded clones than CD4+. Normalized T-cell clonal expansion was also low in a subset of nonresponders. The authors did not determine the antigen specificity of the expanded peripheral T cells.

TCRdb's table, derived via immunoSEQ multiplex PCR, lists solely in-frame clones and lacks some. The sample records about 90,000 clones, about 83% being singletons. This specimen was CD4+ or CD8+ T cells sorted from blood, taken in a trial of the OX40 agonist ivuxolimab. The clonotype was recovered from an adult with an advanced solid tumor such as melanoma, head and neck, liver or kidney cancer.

The CDR3 DNA sequence: TGTGCCAGCAGTTACTGGGAGAGCACTGAAGCTTTCTTT. Residues: CASSYWESTEAFF. The chain couples TRBV6-5 to TRBJ1-1; unclear D gene. Per the germline V gene, CDR1 is MNHEY and CDR2 is SVGAGI. Trimming took 1 base from V and 4 from J, leaving 7 bases between them. This CDR3 is 13 amino acids long.